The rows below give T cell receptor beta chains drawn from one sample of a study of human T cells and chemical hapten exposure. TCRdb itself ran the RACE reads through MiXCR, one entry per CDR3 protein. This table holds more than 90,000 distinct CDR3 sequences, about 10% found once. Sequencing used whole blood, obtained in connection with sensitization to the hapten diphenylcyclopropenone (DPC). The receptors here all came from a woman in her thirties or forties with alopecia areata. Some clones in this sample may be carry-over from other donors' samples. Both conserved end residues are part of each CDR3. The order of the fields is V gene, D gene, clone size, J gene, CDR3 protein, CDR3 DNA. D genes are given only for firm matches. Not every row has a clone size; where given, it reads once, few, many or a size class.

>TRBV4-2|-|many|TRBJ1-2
CASSQEVSVQGSGYTF
TGTGCCAGCAGCCAAGAGGTTTCGGTGCAGGGATCGGGGTACACCTTC
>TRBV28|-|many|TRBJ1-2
CASSSWREGYTF
TGTGCCAGCAGTTCCTGGCGGGAGGGCTACACCTTC
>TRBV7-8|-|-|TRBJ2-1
CASTPGRSSYNEQFF
TGTGCCAGCACGCCGGGACGGAGCTCCTACAATGAGCAGTTCTTC
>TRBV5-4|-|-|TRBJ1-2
CASLQGRGDYGYTF
TGTGCCAGCCTACAGGGCCGGGGTGACTATGGCTACACCTTC
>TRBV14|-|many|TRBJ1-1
CASSLGPMNTEAFF
TGTGCCAGCAGCCTGGGACCCATGAACACTGAAGCTTTCTTT
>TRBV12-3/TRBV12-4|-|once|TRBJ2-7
CASSLGHYEQYF
TGTGCCAGCAGTCTGGGCCACTACGAGCAGTACTTC
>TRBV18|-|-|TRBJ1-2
CASSPPGSNYGYTF
TGTGCCAGCTCACCACCGGGGAGTAACTATGGCTACACCTTC
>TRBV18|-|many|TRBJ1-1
CASSPLRFDLRGAFF
TGTGCCAGCTCACCACTCCGATTCGACCTACGGGGGGCTTTCTTT
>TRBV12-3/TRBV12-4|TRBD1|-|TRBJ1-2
CASSPTGGLSNYGYTF
TGTGCCAGCAGTCCGACAGGGGGCCTTTCTAACTATGGCTACACCTTC
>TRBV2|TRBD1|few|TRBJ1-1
CASTQTGIGAEAFF
TGTGCCAGCACTCAGACAGGGATCGGCGCTGAAGCTTTCTTT
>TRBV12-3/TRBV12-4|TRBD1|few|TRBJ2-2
CASRRTGSNTGELFF
TGTGCCAGCAGACGGACAGGCTCGAACACCGGGGAGCTGTTTTTT
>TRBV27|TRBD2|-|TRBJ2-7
CASSGFRFSSSGREFYEQYF
TGTGCCAGCAGTGGATTCAGGTTCTCCTCTAGCGGGAGGGAGTTCTACGAGCAGTACTTC
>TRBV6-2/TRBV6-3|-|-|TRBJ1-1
CASSYGGRETEAFF
TGTGCCAGCAGTTACGGGGGCCGGGAGACTGAAGCTTTCTTT
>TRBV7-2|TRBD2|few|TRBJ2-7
CASSLVPVSSGSAYEQYF
TGTGCCAGCAGCTTAGTTCCAGTCTCTAGCGGGAGTGCGTACGAGCAGTACTTC
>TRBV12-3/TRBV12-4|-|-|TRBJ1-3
CASSYKNTIYF
TGTGCCAGCAGCTACAAAAACACCATATATTTT
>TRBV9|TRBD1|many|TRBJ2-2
CASSRDSITGELFF
TGTGCCAGCAGTAGGGACAGTATCACCGGGGAGCTGTTTTTT
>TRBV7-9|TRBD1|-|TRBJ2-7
CASSLRDRGHEQYF
TGTGCCAGCAGCTTAAGGGACAGGGGACACGAGCAGTACTTC
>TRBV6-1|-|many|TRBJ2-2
CASSGATGGTGELFF
TGTGCCAGCAGTGGAGCGACAGGAGGCACCGGGGAGCTGTTTTTT
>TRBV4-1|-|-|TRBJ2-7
CASSQGQGGGYEQYF
TGCGCCAGCAGCCAAGGACAGGGAGGAGGTTACGAGCAGTACTTC
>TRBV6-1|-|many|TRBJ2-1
CASKKSAYNEQFF
TGTGCCAGCAAGAAGTCGGCCTACAATGAGCAGTTCTTC
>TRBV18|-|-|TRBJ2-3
CASSPGRSAPDTQYF
TGTGCCAGCTCACCGGGACGTTCAGCCCCAGATACGCAGTATTTT
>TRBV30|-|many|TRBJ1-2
CACPGRIANYGYTF
TGTGCCTGCCCGGGGCGGATAGCTAACTATGGCTACACCTTC
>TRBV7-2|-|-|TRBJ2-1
CASSPRARADYKLYNEQFF
TGTGCCAGCAGCCCCCGGGCGAGGGCAGACTATAAGCTGTACAATGAGCAGTTCTTC
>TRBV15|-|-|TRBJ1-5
CATSRSGAQPQHF
TGTGCCACCAGCCGGAGTGGGGCTCAGCCCCAGCATTTT
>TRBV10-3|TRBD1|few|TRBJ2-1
CAISAGTVANNEQFF
TGTGCCATCAGTGCCGGGACAGTAGCGAACAATGAGCAGTTCTTC
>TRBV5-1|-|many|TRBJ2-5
CASSGGLAETQYF
TGCGCCAGCAGCGGGGGACTGGCAGAGACCCAGTACTTC
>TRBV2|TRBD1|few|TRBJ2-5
CASSYQGAWGETQYF
TGTGCCAGCAGTTACCAGGGGGCCTGGGGGGAGACCCAGTACTTC
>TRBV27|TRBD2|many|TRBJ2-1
CASSLSTRTSGGVSYNEQFF
TGTGCCAGCAGTTTGTCCACCCGGACTAGCGGGGGGGTCTCCTACAATGAGCAGTTCTTC
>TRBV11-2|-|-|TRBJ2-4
CASSLGAFQYF
TGTGCCAGCAGCTTGGGGGCGTTTCAGTACTTC
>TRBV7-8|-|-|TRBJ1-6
CASSPSSYNSPLHF
TGTGCCAGCAGTCCGAGCTCCTATAATTCACCCCTCCACTTT
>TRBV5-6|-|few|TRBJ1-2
CASSSFRGGGYTF
TGTGCCAGCAGTTCTTTCAGGGGAGGTGGCTACACCTTC
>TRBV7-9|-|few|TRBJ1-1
CASSLDRAVGTEAFF
TGTGCCAGCAGCTTAGACCGGGCCGTGGGTACTGAAGCTTTCTTT
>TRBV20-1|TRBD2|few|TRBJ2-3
CSASRTSGARTDTQYF
TGCAGTGCATCCCGGACTAGCGGAGCCCGCACAGATACGCAGTATTTT
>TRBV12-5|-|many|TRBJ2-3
CASGLQGGTDTQYF
TGTGCTAGTGGTTTACAGGGCGGCACAGATACGCAGTATTTT
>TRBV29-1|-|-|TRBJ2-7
CSVQPGPYEQYF
TGCAGCGTACAACCGGGACCGTACGAGCAGTACTTC
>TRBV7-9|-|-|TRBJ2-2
CASSSTTPGPKAGELFF
TGTGCCAGCAGCTCGACCACACCGGGTCCGAAGGCCGGGGAGCTGTTTTTT
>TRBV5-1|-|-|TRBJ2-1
CASSPGGAVGVDEQFF
TGCGCCAGCAGCCCCGGCGGGGCGGTTGGGGTAGATGAGCAGTTCTTC
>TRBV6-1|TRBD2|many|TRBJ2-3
CASSELAGADTQYF
TGTGCCAGCAGTGAACTAGCGGGGGCAGATACGCAGTATTTT
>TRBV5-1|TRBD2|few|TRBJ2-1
CASSKRSGTSGSHEQFF
TGCGCCAGCAGCAAAAGATCCGGGACTAGCGGGTCACATGAGCAGTTCTTC
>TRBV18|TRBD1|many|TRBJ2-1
CASSPLPGQTDNEQFF
TGTGCCAGCTCACCGTTACCGGGACAGACTGACAATGAGCAGTTCTTC
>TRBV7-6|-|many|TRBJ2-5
CASTPTGGGSSWETQYF
TGTGCCAGCACCCCCACCGGGGGCGGGAGTTCATGGGAGACCCAGTACTTC
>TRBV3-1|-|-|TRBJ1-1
CASSQDIGDDEAFF
TGTGCCAGCAGCCAAGATATCGGGGATGATGAAGCTTTCTTT
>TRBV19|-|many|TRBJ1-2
CASSFGPNYGYTF
TGTGCCAGTAGTTTCGGACCCAACTATGGCTACACCTTC
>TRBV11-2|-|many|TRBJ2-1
CASSRGYNEQFF
TGTGCCAGCAGCCGGGGCTACAATGAGCAGTTCTTC
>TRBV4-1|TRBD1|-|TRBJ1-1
CASSQVQGTTEAFF
TGCGCCAGCAGCCAAGTACAGGGGACCACTGAAGCTTTCTTT
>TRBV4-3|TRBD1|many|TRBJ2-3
CASSQDAAGQGTDTQYF
TGCGCCAGCAGCCAAGATGCGGCGGGACAGGGGACAGATACGCAGTATTTT
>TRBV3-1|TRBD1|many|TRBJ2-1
CASSPDRVGDEQFF
TGTGCCAGCAGTCCGGACAGGGTAGGCGATGAGCAGTTCTTC
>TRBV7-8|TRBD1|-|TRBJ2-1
CASSWDRVSEQFF
TGTGCCAGCAGCTGGGACAGGGTGAGTGAGCAGTTCTTC
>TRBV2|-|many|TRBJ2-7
CASSAGNIYEQYF
TGTGCCAGCAGTGCCGGGAATATCTACGAGCAGTACTTC
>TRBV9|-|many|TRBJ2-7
CASSVEGTAPYEQYF
TGTGCCAGCAGCGTAGAAGGGACGGCTCCCTACGAGCAGTACTTC
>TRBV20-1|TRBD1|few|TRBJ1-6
CSAQIPGGRNSPLHF
TGCAGTGCCCAGATCCCAGGGGGCAGGAATTCACCCCTCCACTTT
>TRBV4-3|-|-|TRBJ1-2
CASSQDWVGNYGYTF
TGCGCCAGCAGCCAAGATTGGGTAGGGAACTATGGCTACACCTTC
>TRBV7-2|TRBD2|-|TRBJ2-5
CASSLGTSGTKTQYF
TGTGCCAGCAGCTTAGGGACTAGCGGGACGAAGACCCAGTACTTC
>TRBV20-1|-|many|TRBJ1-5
CSARFAQGDSQPQHF
TGCAGTGCTAGGTTTGCACAGGGAGATTCTCAGCCCCAGCATTTT
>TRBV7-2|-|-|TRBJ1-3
CASSLESWITSENTIYF
TGTGCCAGCAGCTTAGAATCTTGGATTACCTCTGAAAACACCATATATTTT
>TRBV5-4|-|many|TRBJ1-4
CASSLDTGRNEKLFF
TGTGCCAGCAGCTTGGATACAGGGAGAAATGAAAAACTGTTTTTT
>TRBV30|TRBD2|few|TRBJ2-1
CAWRSGGEWNEQFF
TGTGCCTGGCGTAGCGGGGGGGAGTGGAATGAGCAGTTCTTC
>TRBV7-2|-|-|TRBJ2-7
CASSYDSYEQYF
TGTGCCAGCAGCTACGACAGTTACGAGCAGTACTTC
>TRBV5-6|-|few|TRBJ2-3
CASSLDREGDTQYF
TGTGCCAGCAGCCTTGACAGGGAGGGAGATACGCAGTATTTT